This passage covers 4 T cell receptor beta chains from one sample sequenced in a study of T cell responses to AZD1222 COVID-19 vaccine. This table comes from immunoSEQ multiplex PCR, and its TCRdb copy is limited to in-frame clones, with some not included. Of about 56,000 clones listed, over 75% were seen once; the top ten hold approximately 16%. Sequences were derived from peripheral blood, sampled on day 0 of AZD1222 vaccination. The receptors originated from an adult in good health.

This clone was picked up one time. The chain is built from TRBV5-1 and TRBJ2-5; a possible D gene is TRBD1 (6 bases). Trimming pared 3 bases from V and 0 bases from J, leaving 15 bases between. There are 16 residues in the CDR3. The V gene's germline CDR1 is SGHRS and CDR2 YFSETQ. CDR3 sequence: CASSYPGQPYQETQYF. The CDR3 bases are TGCGCCAGCAGCTACCCCGGACAGCCATACCAAGAGACCCAGTACTTC.

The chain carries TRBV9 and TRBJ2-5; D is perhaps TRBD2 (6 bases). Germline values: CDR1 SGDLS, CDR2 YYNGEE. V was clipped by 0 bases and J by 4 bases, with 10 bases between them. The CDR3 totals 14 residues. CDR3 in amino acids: CASSVAVGGETQYF. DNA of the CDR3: TGTGCCAGCAGCGTAGCTGTCGGGGGAGAGACCCAGTACTTC.

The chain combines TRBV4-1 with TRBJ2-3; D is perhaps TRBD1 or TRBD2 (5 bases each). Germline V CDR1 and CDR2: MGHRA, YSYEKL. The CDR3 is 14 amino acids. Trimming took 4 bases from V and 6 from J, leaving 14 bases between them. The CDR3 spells CASSLSQGADTQYF. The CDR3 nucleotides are TGCGCCAGCAGCCTATCCCAGGGAGCGGATACGCAGTATTTT.

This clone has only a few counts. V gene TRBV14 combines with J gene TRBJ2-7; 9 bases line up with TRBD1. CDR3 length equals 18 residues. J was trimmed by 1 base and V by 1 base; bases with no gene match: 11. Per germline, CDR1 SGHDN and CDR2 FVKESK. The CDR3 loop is CASSQGSTGGKWSYEQYF. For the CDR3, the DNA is TGTGCCAGCAGCCAAGGCTCGACAGGGGGAAAATGGTCCTACGAGCAGTACTTC. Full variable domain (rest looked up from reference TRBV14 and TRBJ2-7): EAGVTQFPSHSVIEKGQTVTLRCDPISGHDNLYWYRRVMGKEIKFLLHFVKESKQDESGMPNNRFLAERTGGTYSTLKVQPAELEDSGVYFCASSQGSTGGKWSYEQYFGPGTRLTVT.